Following are 16 T cell receptor beta chains from one sample sequenced in a study of beta chain features in type 1 diabetes. The isolated RNA, all of it, was reverse transcribed, so expressed TCRB transcripts were what got sequenced. The table came from immunoSEQ multiplex PCR; TCRdb's copy has only in-frame clones and leaves some out. The sample holds hundreds of thousands of clones, 11% seen once. General observations from the study: Across all four CD4+ subsets, people with type 1 diabetes showed modestly shorter TCRB CDR3s.

Their target antigens are unknown. Sequencing was carried out using naive CD4+ T cells from blood. The source is a young man with type 1 diabetes.

The gene calls are TRBV25-1 and TRBJ2-7; D is possibly TRBD1 (6 bases). V gave up 10 bases and J gave up 6 bases, with 16 bases separating them. Germline CDR1 and CDR2: MGHDK and SYGVNS. The CDR3 has 12 residues. The CDR3 here is CATRQDSREQYF. CDR3 nucleotides: TGTGCCACCAGACAGGACAGTCGCGAGCAGTACTTC.

The chain is built from TRBV4-1 and TRBJ1-2; 8 bases map to TRBD1. The J segment lost 8 bases and the V segment lost 4 bases, leaving 9 bases of the junction unmatched. The CDR3 consists of 14 residues. Per the germline V gene, CDR1 is MGHRA and CDR2 is YSYEKL. The DNA of the CDR3 is TGCGCCAGCAGCCCAACGGACAGGGTGGACGGCTACACCTTC. Amino acid sequence: CASSPTDRVDGYTF.

The chain carries TRBV14 and TRBJ1-3, with D unresolved. Germline-derived CDR1 and CDR2 are SGHDN and FVKESK. Trimming pared 1 base from V and 9 bases from J, leaving 10 bases between. The CDR3 length is 13 residues. The CDR3 sequence is CASSQGSLTTIYF. The CDR3 nucleotides are TGTGCCAGCAGCCAAGGATCACTTACCACCATATATTTT.

This clone has more than one count but fewer than ten. The V gene is TRBV16, the J gene TRBJ1-2, with D hard to call. The CDR3 is 13 residues long. Germline values: CDR1 KGHSY, CDR2 FQNENV. V gave up 3 bases and J gave up 6 bases, with 11 bases separating them. The DNA of the CDR3 is TGTGCCAGCAGCCATCGGGGTTCGGATGGCTACACCTTC. It is translated as CASSHRGSDGYTF.

This clone was observed a few times. The genes are TRBV5-1 and TRBJ1-1; D gene ambiguous. The CDR3 is made up of 13 amino acids. The germline V gene encodes CDR1 SGHRS and CDR2 YFSETQ. V was clipped by 2 bases and J by 6 bases, with 11 bases between them. The CDR3 nucleotides read TGCGCCAGCAGCTTCGAGGGAGGTGCTGAAGCTTTCTTT. Translating it yields CASSFEGGAEAFF.

Only a few counts were recorded for this clone. V is TRBV30 and J is TRBJ2-2; TRBD1 matches 7 bases. CDR3 length: 13 amino acids. Germline-derived CDR1 and CDR2 are GTSNPN and SVGIG (reference sequence). The trim removed 1 base at V and 6 bases at J, leaving 2 bases unmatched. CDR3 coding DNA: TGTGCCTGGAGTGGACAGGGATCCGGGGAGCTGTTTTTT. Protein: CAWSGQGSGELFF. The whole variable domain, filled in from reference TRBV30 and TRBJ2-2, reads SQTIHQWPATLVQPVGSPLSLECTVEGTSNPNLYWYRQAAGRGLQLLFYSVGIGQISSEVPQNLSASRPQDRQFILSSKKLLLSDSGFYLCAWSGQGSGELFFGEGSRLTVL.

This clone was seen a handful of times. This chain connects TRBV19 to TRBJ2-3, with 12 bases fitting TRBD2. This CDR3 has 15 amino acids. After removal of 3 bases from V and 5 bases from J, the junction contained 3 bases not matched to a gene. Germline loops: CDR1 LNHDA, CDR2 SQIVND (reference sequence). In nucleotides, the CDR3 is TGTGCCAGTAGTATTCGACTAGCGGGGGAAGATACGCAGTATTTT. Protein: CASSIRLAGEDTQYF.

In its sample, this clone was seen a few times. One junction end disagrees with the germline gene, perhaps due to a read error. This sequence joins TRBV6-4 and TRBJ1-2; TRBD1 might be the D (6 bases). CDR1 MRHNA and CDR2 SNTAGT come from the germline V gene. CDR3 size: 14 residues. CDR3 protein: CASSDSQGQAGYTF. DNA for the CDR3: TGTGCCAGCAGCGACTCTCAGGGACAAGCTGGCTACACCTTC.

With respect to this clone: The sample carries other DNA sequences with the same CDR3. The chain is built from TRBV7-2 and TRBJ1-2, with D possibly TRBD1 on 5 matching bases. Trimming stripped 1 base from V and 8 bases from J, with 11 bases between. The CDR3 contains 13 residues. Per the germline V gene, CDR1 is SGHTA and CDR2 is FQGNSA. The CDR3 spells CASSLGQFYGYTF. In DNA, the CDR3 is TGTGCCAGCAGCTTAGGACAGTTCTACGGCTACACCTTC.

This chain joins TRBV27 and TRBJ2-7; TRBD1 aligns across 9 bases. V lost 5 bases, J lost 5 bases, and 7 bases stayed unmatched. This CDR3 spans 14 amino acids. Germline assignment: CDR1 MNHEY and CDR2 SMNVEV (reference sequence). CDR3 coding DNA: TGTGCCAGCAGTACTACAGGGGGCGGGAACGAGCAGTACTTC. As protein: CASSTTGGGNEQYF.

The sample holds a few counts of this clone. The rearrangement uses TRBV6-5 and TRBJ2-7, with D tentatively TRBD1 (5 bases). The germline V gene encodes CDR1 MNHEY and CDR2 SVGAGI. The CDR3 loop spans 11 amino acids. Trimming took 8 bases from V and 5 from J, leaving 10 bases between them. The CDR3 sequence is CASYSRDEQYF. CDR3 nucleotides: TGTGCCAGCTACAGCAGGGACGAGCAGTACTTC.

This clone was detected only a few times. The chain is built from TRBV7-2 and TRBJ2-1; tentative D call: TRBD2 (7 bases). Per the germline V gene, CDR1 is SGHTA and CDR2 is FQGNSA. The CDR3 consists of 15 residues. V dropped 5 bases and J dropped 6 bases, with 17 bases sitting between them. This CDR3 reads CASSPLAGAVNEQFF. The CDR3 region has the DNA TGTGCCAGCAGCCCCTTGGCGGGGGCGGTCAATGAGCAGTTCTTC. The full variable domain, with the rest looked up from reference TRBV7-2 and TRBJ2-1, is GAGVSQSPSNKVTEKGKDVELRCDPISGHTALYWYRQSLGQGLEFLIYFQGNSAPDKSGLPSDRFSAERTGGSVSTLTIQRTQQEDSAVYLCASSPLAGAVNEQFFGPGTRLTVL.

CDR3 DNA: TGTGCCAGCTCACCATCGAGGGGGCGGAGGACTGAAGCTTTCTTT. It codes for CASSPSRGRRTEAFF. This sequence joins TRBV18 and TRBJ1-1; TRBD1 aligns across 7 bases. V was pared by 2 bases and J by 5 bases, with 8 bases of the junction left unmatched. The germline V gene has CDR1 KGHSH and CDR2 LQKENI. The CDR3 is 15 amino acids.

This clone has a handful of counts. This chain uses TRBV6-5 with TRBJ1-6, with 8 bases aligning to TRBD1. Germline V gene data show CDR1 as MNHEY and CDR2 as SVGAGI. The J segment lost 9 bases and the V segment lost 0 bases, leaving 4 bases of the junction unmatched. The CDR3 has 15 amino acids. The CDR3 region has the DNA TGTGCCAGCAGTTACTCGGGACAGGCCGTTTCACCCCTCCACTTT. Translating it yields CASSYSGQAVSPLHF.

This clone was seen more than once but under ten times. The CDR3 nucleotides are TGTGCCAGCAGTTGGAGACCCAAACCTAGCACAGATACGCAGTATTTT. Translated, it gives CASSWRPKPSTDTQYF. The chain joins TRBV2 to TRBJ2-3; D is uncertain. Germline-derived CDR1 and CDR2 are SNHLY and FYNNEI. Trimming took 5 bases from V and 0 from J, leaving 15 bases between them. CDR3 length: 16 residues.

The genes are TRBV7-9 and TRBJ2-4; TRBD1 is a possible D gene (6 bases). Germline V gene sequence: CDR1 SEHNR, CDR2 FQNEAQ (reference sequence). The CDR3 has 16 amino acids. The V and J ends lost 0 bases and 7 bases respectively, with 16 bases between them. CDR3 nucleotides: TGTGCCAGCAGCTTAGCGGGGGCCGTAGCCATGAACATTCAGTACTTC. This encodes CASSLAGAVAMNIQYF.